These T cell receptor beta chains were read from a single sample in a study of T-cell reconstitution after alpha-beta-depleted transplantation in children. TCRdb reprocessed the PCR reads via MiXCR and lists one record per CDR3 protein. The sample records 250,000 or so distinct CDR3 sequences, around 8% being singletons. Sequencing used PBMCs, mostly from graft donor cells, obtained 180 days after TCRalphabeta/CD19-depleted stem cell transplant. The receptors derive from a male patient aged 10-17 years who had a stem cell transplant for acute lymphoblastic leukemia, so the T cells may come from the graft donor. Each CDR3 is given with its conserved first and last residue. Fields, in order: J gene, V gene, CDR3 length, D gene, clone size, CDR3 protein, CDR3 DNA. D genes are given only for firm matches. Size is omitted from some rows. Given values are once, few, many or a class for expanded clones.

>TRBJ2-2|TRBV20-1|14|TRBD1|many
CSAISTGGPGELFF
TGCAGTGCTATATCGACAGGGGGCCCCGGGGAGCTGTTTTTT
>TRBJ2-5|TRBV28|16|TRBD1|many
CASSTPGQGVRETQYF
TGTGCCAGCAGTACCCCGGGACAGGGGGTTCGGGAGACCCAGTACTTC
>TRBJ1-5|TRBV28|17|TRBD1|many
CASSSWTGIGYNQPQHF
TGTGCCAGCAGTTCCTGGACAGGGATCGGGTACAATCAGCCCCAGCATTTT
>TRBJ1-5|TRBV23-1|15|TRBD1|NA
CASSHRPGGCQPQHF
TGCGCCAGCAGTCATAGGCCAGGGGGCTGTCAGCCCCAGCATTTT
>TRBJ1-2|TRBV29-1|12|NA|many
CSVGRTNYGYTF
TGCAGCGTTGGGAGGACTAACTATGGCTACACCTTC
>TRBJ2-1|TRBV7-6|13|NA|few
CASSYQGYNEQFF
TGTGCCAGCAGCTATCAGGGATACAATGAGCAGTTCTTC
>TRBJ2-4|TRBV29-1|12|NA|many
CSVGEAKNIQYF
TGCAGCGTGGGGGAAGCCAAAAACATTCAGTACTTC
>TRBJ2-4|TRBV2|15|TRBD2|many
CASSPRGVAKNIQYF
TGTGCCAGCAGCCCCCGGGGGGTAGCCAAAAACATTCAGTACTTC
>TRBJ2-7|TRBV10-3|13|NA|many
CATRPGHLYEQYF
TGTGCCACGCGACCGGGACACCTATACGAGCAGTACTTC
>TRBJ2-5|TRBV18|14|NA|many
CASSPPPTPETQYF
TGTGCCAGCTCACCACCGCCTACTCCTGAGACCCAGTACTTC
>TRBJ1-1|TRBV29-1|11|NA|many
CSADYMTEAFF
TGCAGCGCCGATTATATGACTGAAGCTTTCTTT
>TRBJ2-5|TRBV5-1|12|NA|many
CASRNRGETQYF
TGCGCCAGCAGAAACAGAGGAGAGACCCAGTACTTC
>TRBJ2-1|TRBV20-1|13|NA|many
CSASRGSNNEQFF
TGCAGTGCTAGCCGGGGCTCCAACAATGAGCAGTTCTTC
>TRBJ2-6|TRBV28|16|TRBD1|many
CASSNRGFSGANVLTF
TGTGCCAGCAGTAACAGGGGCTTCTCTGGGGCCAACGTCCTGACTTTC
>TRBJ2-1|TRBV7-9|17|TRBD2|few
CASSLAGTSGRYNEQFF
TGTGCCAGCAGCTTAGCGGGGACTAGCGGGAGGTATAATGAGCAGTTCTTC
>TRBJ2-7|TRBV23-1|16|TRBD2|NA
CASSHIPSGRNHEQYF
TGCGCCAGCAGTCACATTCCCAGCGGGAGGAACCACGAGCAGTACTTC
>TRBJ1-1|TRBV7-9|15|NA|many
CASSFGRGMNTEAFF
TGTGCCAGCAGCTTCGGACGGGGGATGAACACTGAAGCTTTCTTT
>TRBJ2-1|TRBV7-9|16|NA|many
CASSLGGSSADNEQFF
TGTGCCAGCAGCTTAGGGGGATCCTCTGCGGACAATGAGCAGTTCTTC
>TRBJ1-5|TRBV6-1|14|NA|many
CASSEDLGNQPQHF
TGTGCCAGCAGTGAAGATCTGGGAAATCAGCCCCAGCATTTT
>TRBJ1-6|TRBV6-5|15|NA|many
CASSSQGPTYSPLHF
TGTGCCAGCAGTTCACAGGGACCGACGTATTCACCCCTCCACTTT
>TRBJ2-7|TRBV14|13|NA|many
CASSRSAPYEQYF
TGTGCCAGCAGCCGCAGTGCCCCCTACGAGCAGTACTTC
>TRBJ2-5|TRBV28|15|NA|many
CASSRGTDPQETQYF
TGTGCCAGCAGTCGCGGGACAGATCCACAAGAGACCCAGTACTTC
>TRBJ1-1|TRBV7-9|14|NA|many
CASRLGLLNTEAFF
TGTGCCAGCAGACTGGGGCTGCTGAACACTGAAGCTTTCTTT
>TRBJ2-1|TRBV12-3/TRBV12-4|19|NA|NA
CASRPIRVRGPMMGGGQFF
TGTGCCAGCAGGCCAATCCGAGTTAGGGGACCAATGATGGGGGGTGGGCAGTTCTTC
>TRBJ2-1|TRBV14|13|TRBD2|many
CASSYQRGNEQFF
TGTGCCAGCAGCTACCAGCGGGGGAATGAGCAGTTCTTC
>TRBJ1-5|TRBV11-2|18|NA|many
CASSLMGSQRGLYQPQHF
TGTGCCAGCAGCTTGATGGGCAGCCAACGGGGGTTATATCAGCCCCAGCATTTT
>TRBJ1-2|TRBV29-1|12|NA|many
CSVVGTGYGYTF
TGCAGCGTTGTAGGTACCGGGTATGGCTACACCTTC
>TRBJ2-4|TRBV24-1|16|NA|many
CATSDSTTQGRDIQYF
TGTGCCACCAGTGATTCCACCACACAGGGTAGGGACATTCAGTACTTC
>TRBJ1-5|TRBV28|15|NA|few
CASSLIPNYNQPQHF
TGTGCCAGCAGTTTAATCCCAAACTACAATCAGCCCCAGCATTTT
>TRBJ2-5|TRBV12-3/TRBV12-4|12|NA|many
CASSLGPQTQYF
TGTGCCAGCAGTTTAGGGCCCCAGACCCAGTACTTC
>TRBJ2-5|TRBV5-5|17|NA|many
CASSLYRIWGYQETQYF
TGTGCCAGCAGCTTGTACAGGATCTGGGGTTACCAAGAGACCCAGTACTTC
>TRBJ2-3|TRBV24-1|15|TRBD1|many
CATRAGQGGTDTQYF
TGTGCCACCAGGGCGGGACAGGGTGGCACAGATACGCAGTATTTT
>TRBJ2-7|TRBV20-1|14|NA|many
CSAPRPNHLYEQYF
TGCAGTGCCCCACGGCCCAACCACCTTTACGAGCAGTACTTC
>TRBJ2-1|TRBV2|11|TRBD2|NA
CASSRLAGKFF
TGTGCCAGCAGTAGACTAGCGGGAAAGTTCTTC
>TRBJ2-5|TRBV25-1|17|TRBD2|many
CASSDGTSGGYQETQYF
TGTGCCAGCAGTGACGGGACTAGCGGGGGGTACCAAGAGACCCAGTACTTC
>TRBJ1-5|TRBV4-1|15|TRBD1|many
CASSQADRGNQPQHF
TGCGCCAGCAGCCAAGCGGACAGGGGCAATCAGCCCCAGCATTTT
>TRBJ2-7|TRBV6-5|15|TRBD2|many
CASTQWAGEFYEQYF
TGTGCCAGCACCCAATGGGCGGGGGAGTTTTACGAGCAGTACTTC
>TRBJ2-3|TRBV11-2|13|NA|many
CASRPFPADTQYF
TGTGCCAGCAGACCTTTCCCCGCAGATACGCAGTATTTT
>TRBJ1-5|TRBV12-3/TRBV12-4|18|NA|many
CASSPRGPTALSNQPQHF
TGTGCCAGCAGTCCTCGGGGGCCTACCGCACTTAGCAATCAGCCCCAGCATTTT
>TRBJ2-2|TRBV11-2|12|NA|many
CASSFSGGELFF
TGTGCCAGCAGCTTCTCCGGGGGGGAGCTGTTTTTT
>TRBJ2-3|TRBV12-3/TRBV12-4|13|NA|many
CASRGNFTDTQYF
TGTGCCAGCAGGGGCAACTTCACAGATACGCAGTATTTT
>TRBJ2-1|TRBV29-1|22|NA|NA
CSIESLGDRRVTTASSYNEQFF
TGCAGCATTGAAAGCCTGGGCGACCGAAGAGTTACGACAGCCAGCTCCTACAATGAGCAGTTCTTC
>TRBJ1-4|TRBV29-1|14|NA|many
CSVARRGFGEKLFF
TGCAGCGTTGCTCGTAGGGGGTTTGGTGAAAAACTGTTTTTT
>TRBJ1-1|TRBV7-8|13|NA|many
CASRPTGGTEAFF
TGTGCCAGCAGGCCGACCGGGGGAACTGAAGCTTTCTTT
>TRBJ2-3|TRBV5-8|16|TRBD2|many
CASSLVRLAGADTQYF
TGTGCCAGCAGCTTGGTTCGACTAGCGGGGGCAGATACGCAGTATTTT
>TRBJ2-5|TRBV6-5|15|NA|many
CASSYSGQKRETQYF
TGTGCCAGCAGTTACTCCGGACAGAAACGAGAGACCCAGTACTTC
>TRBJ2-7|TRBV12-3/TRBV12-4|15|TRBD1|many
CASGTGTGLPYEQYF
TGTGCCAGCGGGACCGGGACAGGCCTTCCCTACGAGCAGTACTTC
>TRBJ1-5|TRBV20-1|14|NA|many
CSARSAGGNQPQHF
TGCAGTGCTAGATCGGCAGGGGGCAATCAGCCCCAGCATTTT
>TRBJ2-5|TRBV5-4|15|NA|many
CASSLGQALLETQYF
TGTGCCAGCAGCTTGGGACAGGCCCTATTGGAGACCCAGTACTTC
>TRBJ2-3|TRBV21-1|15|NA|many
CASSKEWGMTDTQYF
TGTGCCAGCAGCAAAGAGTGGGGGATGACAGATACGCAGTATTTT
>TRBJ2-6|TRBV20-1|18|TRBD1|many
CSAFNRGGQTAGANVLTF
TGCAGTGCTTTCAACAGGGGTGGGCAGACTGCCGGGGCCAACGTCCTGACTTTC
>TRBJ1-5|TRBV2|14|TRBD1|many
CASRGQVLNQPQHF
TGTGCCAGCAGGGGACAGGTCCTCAATCAGCCCCAGCATTTT
>TRBJ1-1|TRBV7-9|13|NA|many
CASSSRLGTEAFF
TGTGCCAGCAGCTCCCGCCTGGGCACTGAAGCTTTCTTT
>TRBJ2-7|TRBV29-1|13|TRBD1|many
CSAGTGGSYEQYF
TGCAGCGCAGGGACAGGCGGTTCCTACGAGCAGTACTTC
>TRBJ2-4|TRBV11-2|17|TRBD2|many
CASSLGGLVQAKNIQYF
TGTGCCAGCAGCTTAGGGGGACTAGTGCAAGCCAAAAACATTCAGTACTTC
>TRBJ1-1|TRBV5-6|18|TRBD1|NA
CASSLRLGQGGLRTEAFF
TGTGCCAGCAGCTTGAGGCTGGGACAGGGGGGTCTGAGAACTGAAGCTTTCTTT
>TRBJ1-4|TRBV7-8|15|NA|many
CASSAAGSTNEKLFF
TGTGCCAGCAGCGCAGCCGGGTCGACCAATGAAAAACTGTTTTTT